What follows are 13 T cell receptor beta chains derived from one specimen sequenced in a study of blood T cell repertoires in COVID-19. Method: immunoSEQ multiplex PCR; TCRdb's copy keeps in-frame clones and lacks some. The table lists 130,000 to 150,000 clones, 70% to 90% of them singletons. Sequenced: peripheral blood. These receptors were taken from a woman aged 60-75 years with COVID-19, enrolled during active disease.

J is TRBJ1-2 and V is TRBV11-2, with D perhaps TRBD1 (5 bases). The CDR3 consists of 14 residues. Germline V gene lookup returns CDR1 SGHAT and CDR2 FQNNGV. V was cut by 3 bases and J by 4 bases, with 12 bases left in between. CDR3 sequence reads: CASSFTRAGYGYTF. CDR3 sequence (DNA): TGTGCCAGCAGCTTCACCAGGGCTGGCTATGGCTACACCTTC.

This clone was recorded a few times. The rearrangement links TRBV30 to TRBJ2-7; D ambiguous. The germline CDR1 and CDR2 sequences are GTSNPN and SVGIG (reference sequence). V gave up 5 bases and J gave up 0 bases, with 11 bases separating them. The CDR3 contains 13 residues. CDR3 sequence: CAWSAPSSYEQYF. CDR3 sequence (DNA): TGTGCCTGGTCCGCGCCGAGCTCCTACGAGCAGTACTTC.

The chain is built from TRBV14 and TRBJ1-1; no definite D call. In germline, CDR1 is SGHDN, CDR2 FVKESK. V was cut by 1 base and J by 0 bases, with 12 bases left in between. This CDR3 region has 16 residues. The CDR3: CASSQGQTHMNTEAFF. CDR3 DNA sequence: TGTGCCAGCAGCCAAGGCCAGACTCACATGAACACTGAAGCTTTCTTT. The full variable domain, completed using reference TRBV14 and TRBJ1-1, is EAGVTQFPSHSVIEKGQTVTLRCDPISGHDNLYWYRRVMGKEIKFLLHFVKESKQDESGMPNNRFLAERTGGTYSTLKVQPAELEDSGVYFCASSQGQTHMNTEAFFGQGTRLTVV.

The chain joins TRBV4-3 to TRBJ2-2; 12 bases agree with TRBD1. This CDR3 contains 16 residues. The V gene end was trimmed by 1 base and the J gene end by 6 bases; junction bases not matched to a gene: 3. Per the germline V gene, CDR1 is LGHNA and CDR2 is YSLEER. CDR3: CASSQGDRGQSGELFF. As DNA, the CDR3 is TGCGCCAGCAGCCAAGGGGACAGGGGGCAGTCCGGGGAGCTGTTTTTT.

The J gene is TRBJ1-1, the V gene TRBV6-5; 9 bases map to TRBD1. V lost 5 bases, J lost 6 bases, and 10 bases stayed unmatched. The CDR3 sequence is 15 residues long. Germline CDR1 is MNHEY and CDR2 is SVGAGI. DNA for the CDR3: TGTGCCAGCAGTCCCCTACAGGGGGCGCACGCTGAAGCTTTCTTT. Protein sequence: CASSPLQGAHAEAFF.

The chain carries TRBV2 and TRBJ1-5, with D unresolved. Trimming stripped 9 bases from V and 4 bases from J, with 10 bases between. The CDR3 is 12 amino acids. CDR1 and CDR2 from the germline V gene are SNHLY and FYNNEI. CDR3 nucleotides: TGTGCCAGGGAGTGGAGGAATCAGCCCCAGCATTTT. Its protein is CAREWRNQPQHF.

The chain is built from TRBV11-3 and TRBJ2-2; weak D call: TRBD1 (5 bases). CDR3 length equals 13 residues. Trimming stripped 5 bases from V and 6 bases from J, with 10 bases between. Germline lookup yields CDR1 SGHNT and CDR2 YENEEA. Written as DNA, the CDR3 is TGTGCCAGCAGCCCAGGGTCGGCCGGGGAGCTGTTTTTT. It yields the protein CASSPGSAGELFF.

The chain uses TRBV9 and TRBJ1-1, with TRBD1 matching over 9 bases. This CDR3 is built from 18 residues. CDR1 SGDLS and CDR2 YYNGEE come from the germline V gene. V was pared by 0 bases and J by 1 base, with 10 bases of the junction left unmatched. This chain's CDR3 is CASSVAFGDRASNTEAFF. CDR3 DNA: TGTGCCAGCAGCGTAGCTTTTGGGGACAGGGCGTCGAACACTGAAGCTTTCTTT.

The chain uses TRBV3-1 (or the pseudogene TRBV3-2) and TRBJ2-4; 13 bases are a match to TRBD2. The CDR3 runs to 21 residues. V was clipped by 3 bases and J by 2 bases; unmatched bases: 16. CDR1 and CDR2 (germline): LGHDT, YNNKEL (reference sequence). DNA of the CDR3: TGTGCCAGCAGCCACCCAACCCGACTAGCGGGGGGACCTTTAACCAAAAACATTCAGTACTTC. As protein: CASSHPTRLAGGPLTKNIQYF.

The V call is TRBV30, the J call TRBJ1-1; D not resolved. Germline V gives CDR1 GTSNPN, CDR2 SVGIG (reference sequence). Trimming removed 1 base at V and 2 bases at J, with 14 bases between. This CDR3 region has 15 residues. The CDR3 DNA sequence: TGTGCCTGGAGTGAAACAGCCACTGTAAACACTGAAGCTTTCTTT. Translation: CAWSETATVNTEAFF.

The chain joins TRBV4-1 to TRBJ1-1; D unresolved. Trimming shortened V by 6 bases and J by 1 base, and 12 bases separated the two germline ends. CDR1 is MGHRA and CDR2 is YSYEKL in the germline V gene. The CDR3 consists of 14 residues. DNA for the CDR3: TGCGCCAGCAGACCCGGACTCACGAACACTGAAGCTTTCTTT. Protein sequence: CASRPGLTNTEAFF.

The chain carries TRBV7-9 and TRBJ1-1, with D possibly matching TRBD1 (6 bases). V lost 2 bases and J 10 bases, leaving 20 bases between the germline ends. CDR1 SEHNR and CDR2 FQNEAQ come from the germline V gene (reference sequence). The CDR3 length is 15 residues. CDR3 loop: CASSLMGVGQQPAFF. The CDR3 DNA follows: TGTGCCAGCAGCTTAATGGGGGTCGGACAGCAACCAGCTTTCTTT.

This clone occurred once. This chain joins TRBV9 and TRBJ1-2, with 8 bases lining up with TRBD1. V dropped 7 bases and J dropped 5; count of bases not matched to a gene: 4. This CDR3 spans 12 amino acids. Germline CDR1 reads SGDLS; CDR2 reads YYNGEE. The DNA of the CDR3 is TGTGCCAGCGGACAGGGTTTGTATGGCTACACCTTC. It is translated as CASGQGLYGYTF.